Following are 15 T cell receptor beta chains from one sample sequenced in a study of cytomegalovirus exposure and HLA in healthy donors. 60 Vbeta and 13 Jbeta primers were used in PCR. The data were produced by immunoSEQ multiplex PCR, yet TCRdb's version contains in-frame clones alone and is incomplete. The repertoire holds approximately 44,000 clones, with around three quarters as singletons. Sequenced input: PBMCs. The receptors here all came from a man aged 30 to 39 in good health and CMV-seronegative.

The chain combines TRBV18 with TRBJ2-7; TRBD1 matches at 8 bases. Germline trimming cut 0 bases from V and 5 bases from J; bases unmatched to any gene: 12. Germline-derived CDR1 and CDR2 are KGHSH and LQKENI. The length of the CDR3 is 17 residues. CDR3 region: CASSPPTRGRGNHEQYF. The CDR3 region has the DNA TGTGCCAGCTCACCACCGACCAGGGGGCGAGGTAACCACGAGCAGTACTTC.

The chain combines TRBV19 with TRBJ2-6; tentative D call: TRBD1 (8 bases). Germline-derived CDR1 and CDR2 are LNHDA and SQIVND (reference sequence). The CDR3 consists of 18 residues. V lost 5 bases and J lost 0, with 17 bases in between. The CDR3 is CASSLTGGLSSGANVLTF. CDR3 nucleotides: TGTGCCAGTAGTCTAACAGGGGGACTAAGCTCTGGGGCCAACGTCCTGACTTTC.

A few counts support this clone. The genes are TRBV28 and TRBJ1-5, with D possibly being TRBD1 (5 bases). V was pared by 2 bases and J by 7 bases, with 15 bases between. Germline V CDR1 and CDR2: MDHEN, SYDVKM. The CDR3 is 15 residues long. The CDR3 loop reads CASSLAGGGGQPQHF. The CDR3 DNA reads TGTGCCAGCAGTTTAGCGGGGGGAGGTGGGCAGCCCCAGCATTTT.

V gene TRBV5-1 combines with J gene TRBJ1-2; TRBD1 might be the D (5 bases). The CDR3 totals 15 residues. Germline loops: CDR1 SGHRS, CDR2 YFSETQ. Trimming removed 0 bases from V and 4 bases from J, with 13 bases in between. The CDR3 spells CASSLEGRGVYGYTF. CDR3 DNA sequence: TGCGCCAGCAGCTTGGAAGGGCGGGGCGTCTATGGCTACACCTTC.

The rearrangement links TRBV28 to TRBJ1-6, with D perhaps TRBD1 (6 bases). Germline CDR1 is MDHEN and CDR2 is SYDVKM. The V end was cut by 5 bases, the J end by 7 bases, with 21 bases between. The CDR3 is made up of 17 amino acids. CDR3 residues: CASSLGTSTGVNSPLHF. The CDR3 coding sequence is TGTGCCAGCAGTCTCGGGACCTCGACAGGTGTCAATTCACCCCTCCACTTT.

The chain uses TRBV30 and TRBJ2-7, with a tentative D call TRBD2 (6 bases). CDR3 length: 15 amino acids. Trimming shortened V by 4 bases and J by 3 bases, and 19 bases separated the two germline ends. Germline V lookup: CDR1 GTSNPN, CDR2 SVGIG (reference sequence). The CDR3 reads CAWINPGVGGYEQYF. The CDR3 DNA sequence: TGTGCCTGGATCAATCCGGGGGTTGGTGGCTACGAGCAGTACTTC.

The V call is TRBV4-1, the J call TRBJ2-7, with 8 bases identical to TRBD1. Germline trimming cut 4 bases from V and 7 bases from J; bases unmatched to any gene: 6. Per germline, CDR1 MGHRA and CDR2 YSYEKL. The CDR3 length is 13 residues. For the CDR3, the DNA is TGCGCCAGCAGCCTTAGCAGGGGGCTTGAGCAGTACTTC. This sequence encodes CASSLSRGLEQYF.

The CDR3 is CASSAQGASNQPQHF. As DNA, the CDR3 is TGTGCCAGCAGCGCCCAGGGGGCTAGCAATCAGCCCCAGCATTTT. The J gene is TRBJ1-5, the V gene TRBV6-6; 8 nucleotides agree with TRBD1. The J segment lost 0 bases and the V segment lost 6 bases, leaving 4 bases of the junction unmatched. In germline, CDR1 is MNHNY, CDR2 SVGAGI (reference sequence). The CDR3 is 15 amino acids.

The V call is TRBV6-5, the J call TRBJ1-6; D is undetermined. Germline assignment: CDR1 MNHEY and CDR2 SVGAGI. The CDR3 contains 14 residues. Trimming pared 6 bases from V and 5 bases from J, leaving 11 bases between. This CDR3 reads CASSPLAHNSPLHF. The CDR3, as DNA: TGTGCCAGCAGCCCATTGGCCCATAATTCACCCCTCCACTTT.

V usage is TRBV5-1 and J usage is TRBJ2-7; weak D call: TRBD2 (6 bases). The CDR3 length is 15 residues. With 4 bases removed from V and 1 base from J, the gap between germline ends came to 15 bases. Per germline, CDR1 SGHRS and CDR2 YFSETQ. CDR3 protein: CASSESGLRSYEQYF. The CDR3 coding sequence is TGCGCCAGCAGCGAATCGGGACTCCGTTCCTACGAGCAGTACTTC.

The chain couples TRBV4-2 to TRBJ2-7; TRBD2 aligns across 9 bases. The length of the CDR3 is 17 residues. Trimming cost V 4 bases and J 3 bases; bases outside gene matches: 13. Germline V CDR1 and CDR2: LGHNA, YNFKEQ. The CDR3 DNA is TGTGCCAGCAGCCGGGGGAGACGACTAGCGGACGACTACGAGCAGTACTTC. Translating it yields CASSRGRRLADDYEQYF.

This CDR3 is CASSSGGLQSDTQYF. For the CDR3, the DNA is TGTGCCAGCAGCTCCGGGGGACTCCAGTCAGATACGCAGTATTTT. This chain connects TRBV7-9 to TRBJ2-3, with D tentatively TRBD2 (6 bases). Germline assignment: CDR1 SEHNR and CDR2 FQNEAQ (reference sequence). V lost 4 bases to trimming and J lost 4 bases, with 15 bases between them. CDR3 length: 15 amino acids.

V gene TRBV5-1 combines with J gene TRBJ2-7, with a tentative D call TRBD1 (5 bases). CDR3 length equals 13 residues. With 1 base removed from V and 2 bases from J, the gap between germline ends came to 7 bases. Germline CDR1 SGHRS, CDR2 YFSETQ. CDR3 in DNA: TGCGCCAGCAGCTTGAGCAGGGCCTACGAGCAGTACTTC. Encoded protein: CASSLSRAYEQYF.

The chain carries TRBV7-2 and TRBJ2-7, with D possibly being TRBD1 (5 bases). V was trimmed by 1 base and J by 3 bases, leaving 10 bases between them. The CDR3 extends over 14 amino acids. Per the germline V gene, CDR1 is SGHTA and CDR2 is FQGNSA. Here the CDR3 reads CASSLGSGNYEQYF. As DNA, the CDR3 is TGTGCCAGCAGCTTAGGGTCAGGGAACTACGAGCAGTACTTC.

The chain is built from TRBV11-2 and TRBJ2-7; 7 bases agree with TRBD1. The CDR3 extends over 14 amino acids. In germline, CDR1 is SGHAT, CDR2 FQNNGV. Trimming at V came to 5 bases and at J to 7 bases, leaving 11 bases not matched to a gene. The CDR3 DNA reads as TGTGCCAGCAGCATAAAACAGGGGCCCGGAGAGCAGTACTTC. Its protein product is CASSIKQGPGEQYF.